Listed here are 22 T cell receptor beta chains from one sample, sequenced in a study of cytomegalovirus exposure and HLA in healthy donors. PCR amplification relied on 60 Vbeta primers (plus 13 Jbeta primers). Repertoires were generated with immunoSEQ multiplex PCR, while TCRdb's copy carries only in-frame clones and drops some. The sample comprises over 100,000 clones, 55% to 70% of which are singletons, and 2.2% rests with the top ten. Sequencing input: PBMCs. Source of these receptors: a young woman in good health and CMV-seronegative.

In its sample, this clone was seen a few times. J is TRBJ2-1 and V is TRBV7-2; D gene unclear. CDR3 size: 16 residues. V lost 1 base, J lost 4 bases, and 14 bases lay in between. The germline V gene encodes CDR1 SGHTA and CDR2 FQGNSA. In DNA, the CDR3 is TGTGCCAGCAGCTTAGTTAAACCACTCGGGTACAATGAGCAGTTCTTC. This translates into CASSLVKPLGYNEQFF.

This clone was picked up a small number of times. This chain joins TRBV2 and TRBJ2-7, with 13 positions matching TRBD2. The germline CDR1 and CDR2 sequences are SNHLY and FYNNEI. The CDR3 spans 14 residues. V shed 6 bases, J shed 3 bases, and the junction held 2 bases outside the gene matches. The CDR3 bases are TGTGCCAGCAGGGGGACTAGCGGGAACTACGAGCAGTACTTC. It specifies CASRGTSGNYEQYF. Looking up the rest from reference TRBV2 and TRBJ2-7 gives the full variable domain: EPEVTQTPSHQVTQMGQEVILRCVPISNHLYFYWYRQILGQKVEFLVSFYNNEISEKSEIFDDQFSVERPDGSNFTLKIRSTKLEDSAMYFCASRGTSGNYEQYFGPGTRLTVT.

The genes are TRBV4-3 and TRBJ1-2; 12 bases agree with TRBD1. Germline CDR1 reads LGHNA; CDR2 reads YSLEER. This CDR3 has 16 residues. V lost 4 bases to trimming and J lost 4 bases; unmatched junction nucleotides: 7. CDR3 sequence (DNA): TGCGCCAGCAGCCCAGGCGGGACAGGGGGCAGCTATGGCTACACCTTC. Translating gives CASSPGGTGGSYGYTF.

This clone was recorded once. This sequence joins TRBV5-4 and TRBJ2-5, with 7 bases matching TRBD2. The CDR3 sequence is 15 residues long. The trim removed 0 bases at V and 3 bases at J, leaving 5 bases unmatched. Germline lookup yields CDR1 SGHNT and CDR2 YYREEE (reference sequence). CDR3 DNA: TGTGCCAGCAGCTTGGGTGCTGGGAGGGAAGAGACCCAGTACTTC. This gives the protein CASSLGAGREETQYF.

The chain carries TRBV19 and TRBJ2-1, with TRBD2 as a possible D gene (6 bases). Looked up from germline, CDR1 is LNHDA and CDR2 is SQIVND (reference sequence). V was clipped by 2 bases and J by 7 bases, with 12 bases between them. This CDR3 is 14 amino acids long. The CDR3 loop is CASSISRGKNEQFF. CDR3 in DNA: TGTGCCAGTAGTATAAGTCGCGGGAAGAATGAGCAGTTCTTC.

The gene calls are TRBV15 and TRBJ1-5; 8 bases align to TRBD1. Trimming took 3 bases from V and 0 from J; bases not matched to a gene: 4. The CDR3 length is 16 residues. Germline V gene lookup returns CDR1 LNHNV and CDR2 YYDKDF (reference sequence). In DNA, the CDR3 is TGTGCCACCAGCAGTAGGGACAGGTATAGCAATCAGCCCCAGCATTTT. Its protein is CATSSRDRYSNQPQHF. Full variable domain (rest looked up from reference TRBV15 and TRBJ1-5): DAMVIQNPRYQVTQFGKPVTLSCSQTLNHNVMYWYQQKSSQAPKLLFHYYDKDFNNEADTPDNFQSRRPNTSFCFLDIRSPGLGDTAMYLCATSSRDRYSNQPQHFGDGTRLSIL.

This clone was detected only once. The chain carries TRBV5-4 and TRBJ1-4; 8 bases fit TRBD1. Germline V gene lookup returns CDR1 SGHNT and CDR2 YYREEE (reference sequence). The CDR3 has 13 residues. J gave up 8 bases and V 3 bases, and 3 bases lay outside the gene matches. The CDR3 loop is CASSWGQEEKLFF. CDR3 DNA: TGTGCCAGCAGCTGGGGACAGGAGGAAAAACTGTTTTTT.

V and J are TRBV5-8 and TRBJ2-1, with D possibly matching TRBD2 (6 bases). Trimming shortened V by 2 bases and J by 4 bases, and 7 bases separated the two germline ends. The germline CDR1 and CDR2 sequences are SGHTS and YDEGEE. The CDR3 is made up of 13 amino acids. CDR3 in amino acids: CASSFGSYNEQFF. CDR3 bases: TGTGCCAGCAGCTTCGGGAGTTACAATGAGCAGTTCTTC.

The gene calls are TRBV4-1 and TRBJ1-2; D is unresolved. Trimming cost V 0 bases and J 2 bases, with 16 bases left between them. The CDR3 length is 17 residues. Germline V gene lookup returns CDR1 MGHRA and CDR2 YSYEKL. The CDR3 coding sequence is TGCGCCAGCAGCCAAGATCAAATTTTGAGGTCGAACTATGGCTACACCTTC. It encodes CASSQDQILRSNYGYTF.

V and J are TRBV28 and TRBJ2-1; D call uncertain. CDR3 size: 14 residues. Trimming cost V 7 bases and J 0 bases, with 10 bases left between them. Germline-derived CDR1 and CDR2 are MDHEN and SYDVKM. The CDR3 reads CASIGGSSYNEQFF. DNA of the CDR3: TGTGCCAGCATTGGCGGAAGCTCCTACAATGAGCAGTTCTTC.

This CDR3 reads CASSLRKGGMNTGELFF. In DNA form, the CDR3 reads TGTGCCAGCAGCCTGAGGAAGGGGGGGATGAACACCGGGGAGCTGTTTTTT. J is TRBJ2-2 and V is TRBV9; tentative D call: TRBD2 (7 bases). Germline V gives CDR1 SGDLS, CDR2 YYNGEE. Trimming stripped 4 bases from V and 1 base from J, with 17 bases between. This CDR3 has 17 residues.

J is TRBJ2-1 and V is TRBV5-4; D is perhaps TRBD2 (5 bases). There are 13 residues in the CDR3. V dropped 0 bases and J dropped 7 bases, with 8 bases sitting between them. The V gene's germline CDR1 is SGHNT and CDR2 YYREEE (reference sequence). CDR3 sequence: CASSLGTRNEQFF. The CDR3 DNA is TGTGCCAGCAGCTTGGGAACTAGGAATGAGCAGTTCTTC.

V usage is TRBV10-3 and J usage is TRBJ1-1, with TRBD1 matching 8 bases. The J segment lost 2 bases and the V segment lost 10 bases, leaving 9 bases of the junction unmatched. This CDR3 region has 14 residues. Germline CDR1 ENHRY, CDR2 SYGVKD. CDR3 nucleotide sequence: TGTGCCACCCGCGTCACAGGGGGAAACACTGAAGCTTTCTTT. Encoded protein: CATRVTGGNTEAFF.

This clone was detected only once. The chain links TRBV14 to TRBJ2-7; D may be TRBD1 (6 bases). Trimming took 7 bases from V and 2 from J, leaving 18 bases between them. Per germline, CDR1 SGHDN and CDR2 FVKESK. The CDR3 runs 15 residues. The CDR3: CASNQVGQRTYEQYF. In DNA, the CDR3 is TGTGCCAGCAACCAGGTAGGACAGAGAACCTACGAGCAGTACTTC.

The genes are TRBV29-1 and TRBJ2-2, with 14 bases aligning to TRBD2. The CDR3 is made up of 17 amino acids. From germline, CDR1 is SQVTM and CDR2 ANQGSEA. V was clipped by 7 bases and J by 0 bases; unmatched bases: 7. The DNA of the CDR3 is TGCAGCGCCCGTGGGACTAGCGGGAGTGCGAACACCGGGGAGCTGTTTTTT. This gives the protein CSARGTSGSANTGELFF.

J is TRBJ1-1 and V is TRBV11-2; D is unclear. V was shortened by 3 bases and J by 4 bases, with 15 bases between the two germline ends. The V gene's germline CDR1 is SGHAT and CDR2 FQNNGV. The CDR3 runs 15 residues. The DNA of the CDR3 is TGTGCCAGCAGCTTGTCCCCTGAGCGGTGCACTGAAGCTTTCTTT. Its protein product is CASSLSPERCTEAFF.

As DNA, the CDR3 is TGTGCCAGAAGCCAGGGAGGACAGGGTCTGTCAGATACGCAGTATTTT. This encodes CARSQGGQGLSDTQYF. V is TRBV5-3 and J is TRBJ2-3; TRBD1 aligns across 8 bases. TRBV5-3 is known as an ORF, though its function is uncertain. The CDR3 sequence is 16 residues long. V was pared by 4 bases and J by 4 bases, with 11 bases of the junction left unmatched.

The chain uses TRBV7-9 and TRBJ2-1; 7 bases match TRBD2. V shed 5 bases and J 7 bases; nucleotides not matched to a gene: 14. The CDR3 runs 16 residues. The germline CDR1 and CDR2 sequences are SEHNR and FQNEAQ (reference sequence). The chain's CDR3 is CASSMNLAASGNEQFF. CDR3 DNA: TGTGCCAGCAGCATGAACCTAGCGGCTTCGGGGAATGAGCAGTTCTTC.

The chain couples TRBV10-3 to TRBJ2-5; a possible D gene is TRBD2 (6 bases). CDR1 is ENHRY and CDR2 is SYGVKD in the germline V gene. The CDR3 has 13 amino acids. Trimming took 4 bases from V and 2 from J, leaving 8 bases between them. For the CDR3, the DNA is TGTGCCATCAGTGGACTAGGGCAAGAGACCCAGTACTTC. Translating it yields CAISGLGQETQYF.

This clone has only one observation. The V and J genes are TRBV28 and TRBJ1-6; TRBD1 might be the D (5 bases). Germline V gene data show CDR1 as MDHEN and CDR2 as SYDVKM. The CDR3 spans 15 residues. Trimming pared 5 bases from V and 5 bases from J, leaving 13 bases between. The CDR3 nucleotides are TGTGCCAGCAGTAATAAGGGGCCTCATAATTCACCCCTCCACTTT. This translates into CASSNKGPHNSPLHF.

This clone was counted only a few times. V usage is TRBV4-1 and J usage is TRBJ2-7; D may be TRBD2 (7 bases). Trimming took off 5 bases at V and 0 bases at J, with 14 bases between the two ends. The V gene's germline CDR1 is MGHRA and CDR2 YSYEKL. There are 15 residues in the CDR3. The DNA for the CDR3 is TGCGCCAGCAGCGGGGGGGGCGGTAGCTCCTACGAGCAGTACTTC. Translation gives CASSGGGGSSYEQYF.

CDR3 nucleotides: TGTGCCAGCAGCACGGGACAGGGACACACCGGGGAGCTGTTTTTT. It encodes CASSTGQGHTGELFF. The chain links TRBV28 to TRBJ2-2; 9 nucleotides match TRBD1. V shed 6 bases and J 3 bases; nucleotides not matched to a gene: 5. Germline CDR1 MDHEN, CDR2 SYDVKM. CDR3 length: 15 amino acids.